The 9 T cell receptor beta chains below were found in one sample sequenced in a study of PD-1 blockade in classical Hodgkin lymphoma. Each and every patient relapsed after autologous stem cell transplantation, and patients got differing brentuximab vedotin exposure. Purification of CD4+ T cells from thawed PBMCs was performed via magnetic negative selection. Sequencing was performed with immunoSEQ multiplex PCR; in TCRdb, only in-frame clones are kept and a portion is missing. The sample yields about 7,000 clones, about 77% seen once. This material consisted of CD4+ T cells from blood, taken at baseline. These receptors were taken from a human donor with classical Hodgkin lymphoma.

This rearrangement joins TRBV7-4 to TRBJ1-5, with TRBD1 matching 9 bases. Germline V gene lookup returns CDR1 SGHVT and CDR2 SQSDAQ. The CDR3 runs to 19 residues. V was clipped by 2 bases and J by 3 bases; unmatched bases: 14. The CDR3 nucleotides read TGTGCCAGCAGCTTACAAGCCTCCGGGACAGGGCCCTACAATCAGCCCCAGCATTTT. It is translated as CASSLQASGTGPYNQPQHF.

The chain joins TRBV11-2 to TRBJ2-2; D not certain. With 5 bases removed from V and 8 bases from J, the gap between germline ends came to 15 bases. CDR3 length: 14 residues. Per the germline V gene, CDR1 is SGHAT and CDR2 is FQNNGV. The CDR3 DNA sequence: TGTGCCAGCAGCCCCCTCCCCGGAGCGGGGGAGCTGTTTTTT. It yields the protein CASSPLPGAGELFF.

In this sample, this clone turned up once. This chain uses TRBV6-6 with TRBJ2-2; perhaps TRBD1 as D (5 bases). The V gene's germline CDR1 is MNHNY and CDR2 SVGAGI (reference sequence). The V end lost 7 bases, the J end lost 1 base, and 13 bases lay between the germline ends. The CDR3 sequence is 15 residues long. In DNA, the CDR3 is TGTGCCAGCAACCCCGGACACCTGAACACCGGGGAGCTGTTTTTT. Translated, it gives CASNPGHLNTGELFF.

This chain joins TRBV5-1 and TRBJ1-3; TRBD1 agrees at 7 bases. CDR3 length: 15 amino acids. V lost 4 bases, J lost 0 bases, and 4 bases stayed unmatched. Germline loops: CDR1 SGHRS, CDR2 YFSETQ. In nucleotides, the CDR3 is TGCGCCAGCAGCCAGGACAGGAGCTCTGGAAACACCATATATTTT. This codes for CASSQDRSSGNTIYF.

This clone showed up just once. This sequence joins TRBV6-5 and TRBJ2-3; tentatively, D is TRBD1 (6 bases). This CDR3 has 15 residues. CDR1 is MNHEY and CDR2 is SVGAGI in the germline V gene. Trimming removed 7 bases at V and 2 bases at J, with 16 bases between. The CDR3 bases are TGTGCCAGCAAACACAAAACAGGGTTCACAGATACGCAGTATTTT. Protein product: CASKHKTGFTDTQYF.

This clone was detected only a few times. The V and J genes are TRBV4-2 and TRBJ1-6; no clear D. CDR3 length: 16 residues. The germline V and J ends were trimmed by 4 bases and 1 base, with 11 bases remaining between them. CDR1 and CDR2 from the germline V gene are LGHNA and YNFKEQ. The CDR3 reads CASSRAGESYNSPLHF. The DNA of the CDR3 is TGTGCCAGCAGCCGGGCCGGGGAGTCCTATAATTCACCCCTCCACTTT.

The J gene is TRBJ2-7, the V gene TRBV30; D unclear. V dropped 0 bases and J dropped 2 bases, with 8 bases sitting between them. CDR3 length: 13 amino acids. Germline-derived CDR1 and CDR2 are GTSNPN and SVGIG (reference sequence). The CDR3 coding sequence is TGTGCCTGGAGTGTACGCGTTACCTACGAGCAGTACTTC. It encodes CAWSVRVTYEQYF.

The genes are TRBV4-1 and TRBJ1-1, with D maybe TRBD1 (6 bases). CDR3 length equals 13 residues. CDR1 is MGHRA and CDR2 is YSYEKL in the germline V gene. The V and J ends lost 2 bases and 11 bases respectively, with 15 bases between them. Written as DNA, the CDR3 is TGCGCCAGCAGCCAACCACAGGGTAACCTGGCTTTCTTT. It encodes CASSQPQGNLAFF.

The chain recombines TRBV6-5 with TRBJ2-7; possibly TRBD1 or TRBD2 for D (5 bases each). V lost 4 bases to trimming and J lost 3 bases, with 16 bases between them. The CDR3 length is 15 residues. Germline loops: CDR1 MNHEY, CDR2 SVGAGI. The CDR3 bases are TGTGCCAGCAGTTCCCGGGACCGGCCAGACTACGAGCAGTACTTC. Amino acids: CASSSRDRPDYEQYF.